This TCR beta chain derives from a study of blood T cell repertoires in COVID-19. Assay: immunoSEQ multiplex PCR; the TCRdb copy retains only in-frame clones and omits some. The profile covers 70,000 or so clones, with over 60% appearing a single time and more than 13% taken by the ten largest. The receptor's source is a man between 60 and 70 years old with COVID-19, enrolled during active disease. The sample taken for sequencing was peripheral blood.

CDR3 region: CASSRGPGGNQPQHF. CDR3 sequence (DNA): TGTGCCAGCAGTCGTGGCCCGGGGGGGAATCAGCCCCAGCATTTT. This chain joins TRBV6-5 and TRBJ1-5; D possibly corresponds to TRBD1 (5 bases). The CDR3 consists of 15 residues. In germline, CDR1 is MNHEY, CDR2 SVGAGI. V lost 5 bases to trimming and J lost 4 bases, with 15 bases between them.